The next 17 T cell receptor beta chains were all read from a single sample in a study of vaccination and CD4 T cells after COVID-19 (dated by TCRdb to between 2020 and 2023). The label giving this sample's treatment or condition can be read as: roughly nine-day PBMC culture with coronavirus spike peptide pools or control peptides (ViraFEST assay). Libraries were prepared through PCR. Reads for this sample came from an Illumina iSeq 100. TCR sequencing of DNA from cultured CD4+ T cells used the Oncomine TCR Beta short-read assay at the Johns Hopkins FTIC core. In-frame beta chains were kept once TCRdb had trimmed the public reads at Q25 with fastp and called clones with MiXCR. Each entry merges the rows of one CDR3 protein and shows their most common DNA and genes. The sample has around 15,000 distinct CDR3 sequences on record, 21% of them singletons. Of the sample, 12% is held by the ten largest clones.

These receptors' targets are unknown. The sample was CD4+ T cells from blood, cultured in vitro, taken before SARS-CoV-2 vaccination. The receptors were sampled from a human donor who received a COVID-19 vaccine.

This clonotype was recorded a few times. The CDR3 DNA is TGTGCCAGCAGTGTACGGTCGAACACTGAAGCTTTCTTT. Protein sequence: CASSVRSNTEAFF. This chain joins TRBV7-9 and TRBJ1-1; D is uncertain. With 6 bases removed from V and 1 base from J, the gap between germline ends came to 9 bases. Per the germline V gene, CDR1 is SEHNR and CDR2 is FQNEAQ (reference sequence). This CDR3 region has 13 residues.

This clonotype was recorded a few times. This chain uses TRBV28 with TRBJ1-3; D is perhaps TRBD1 (5 bases). The V gene's germline CDR1 is MDHEN and CDR2 SYDVKM. The CDR3 consists of 15 residues. The V and J ends lost 4 bases and 0 bases respectively, with 10 bases between them. The CDR3 DNA reads TGTGCCAGCAGTTCAAGGGACTCCTCTGGAAACACCATATATTTT. It encodes CASSSRDSSGNTIYF.

This clonotype was picked up a small number of times. The genes are TRBV29-1 and TRBJ2-5; a possible D gene is TRBD2 (5 bases). The germline V and J ends were trimmed by 7 bases and 5 bases, with 17 bases remaining between them. Germline V CDR1 and CDR2: SQVTM, ANQGSEA. This CDR3 is built from 13 residues. As DNA, the CDR3 is TGCAGCGCCCAACACCTGGCGGGTGAGACCCAGTACTTC. Translation: CSAQHLAGETQYF.

This clonotype was seen only a few times. This rearrangement joins TRBV15 to TRBJ1-2; possible D gene TRBD1, 5 bases. CDR1 LNHNV and CDR2 YYDKDF come from the germline V gene (reference sequence). Trimming left V 0 bases short and J 3 bases short, with 11 bases between. The CDR3 spans 15 residues. The CDR3 region is CATSRDFSRDYGYTF. DNA of the CDR3: TGTGCCACCAGCAGAGATTTTAGCAGGGACTATGGCTACACCTTC. Based on the CDR3 plus reference TRBV15 and TRBJ1-2, the full variable domain is DAMVIQNPRYQVTQFGKPVTLSCSQTLNHNVMYWYQQKSSQAPKLLFHYYDKDFNNEADTPDNFQSRRPNTSFCFLDIRSPGLGDTAMYLCATSRDFSRDYGYTFGSGTRLTVV.

As regards this clonotype: The junction departs from the called germline gene at one end, perhaps through a read error. The rearrangement uses TRBV15 and TRBJ2-5; 7 nucleotides match TRBD2. Per the germline V gene, CDR1 is LNHNV and CDR2 is YYDKDF (reference sequence). The CDR3 extends over 15 amino acids. CDR3 coding DNA: TGTGCCACCGGCAGAGAATGGGGGGGTGAAGAGACCCAGTACTTC. It encodes CATGREWGGEETQYF. Full variable domain (missing parts from reference TRBV15 and TRBJ2-5): DAMVIQNPRYQVTQFGKPVTLSCSQTLNHNVMYWYQQKSSQAPKLLFHYYDKDFNNEADTPDNFQSRRPNTSFCFLDIRSPGLGDTAMYLCATGREWGGEETQYFGPGTRLLVL.

The chain links TRBV12-3 or TRBV12-4 to TRBJ1-5; 7 bases are shared with TRBD1. Unmatched junction bases numbered 8, after V lost 0 bases and J lost 9 bases. This CDR3 is 15 amino acids long. This chain's CDR3 is CASSLARDSLTPQHF. CDR3 nucleotides: TGTGCCAGCAGTTTAGCCCGGGACAGCCTTACGCCCCAGCATTTT.

There are a few counts of this clonotype. The chain employs TRBV29-1 and TRBJ2-2; 7 nucleotides agree with TRBD1. This CDR3 has 15 amino acids. Germline V gene data show CDR1 as SQVTM and CDR2 as ANQGSEA. V trimming: 0 bases; J trimming: 4 bases; junction bases outside the gene matches: 5. The CDR3 DNA reads as TGCAGCGTTGAAGATGAACCAGGGGGCACCGGGGAGCTGTTTTTT. Translating gives CSVEDEPGGTGELFF.

The sample holds a few counts of this clonotype. The chain uses TRBV10-3 and TRBJ1-3, with 7 bases aligning to TRBD1. The CDR3 totals 15 residues. Germline CDR1 is ENHRY and CDR2 is SYGVKD. J lost 1 base, V lost 6 bases, and 6 bases had no gene match. The CDR3 sequence: CAISLLTGSGNTIYF. Written as DNA, the CDR3 is TGTGCCATCAGCTTGCTGACAGGGTCTGGAAACACCATATATTTT.

Sample share makes this clonotype medium-sized. The J gene is TRBJ2-5, the V gene TRBV20-1; D is undetermined. The germline V gene has CDR1 DFQATT and CDR2 SNEGSKA (reference sequence). The CDR3 runs 13 residues. The ends were cut back, 3 bases at V and 5 bases at J, with 13 bases in the middle. Written as DNA, the CDR3 is TGCAGTGCTAGCCCCTACCGTACGGAGACCCAGTACTTC. Translated, it gives CSASPYRTETQYF.

The table lists this clonotype with a few counts. The CDR3 nucleotides read TGTGCCAGCAGCCCTAGCGGGGGGGCCCCCGGGGAGCTGTTTTTT. It codes for CASSPSGGAPGELFF. The rearrangement uses TRBV7-8 and TRBJ2-2; 12 bases map to TRBD2. With 5 bases clipped from V and 6 bases from J, the junction kept 4 bases outside the gene matches. CDR1 and CDR2 from the germline V gene are SGHVS and FQNEAQ. The CDR3 extends over 15 amino acids.

This clonotype has more than one count but fewer than ten. The chain links TRBV7-6 to TRBJ2-1; possible D gene TRBD2, 6 bases. The CDR3 loop spans 15 amino acids. The V end was cut by 2 bases, the J end by 9 bases, with 17 bases between. Germline CDR1 SGHVS, CDR2 FNYEAQ. The CDR3 protein is CASSLSRGRMAEQFF. In DNA, the CDR3 is TGTGCCAGCAGCTTAAGTCGGGGGAGGATGGCTGAGCAGTTCTTC.

The rearrangement joins TRBV2 to TRBJ1-2; no firm D call. The CDR3 consists of 15 residues. The germline gives CDR1 SNHLY, CDR2 FYNNEI. V was cut by 6 bases and J by 0 bases, with 14 bases left in between. CDR3 residues: CASRGGGAANYGYTF. The CDR3 DNA reads as TGTGCCAGCAGGGGCGGCGGAGCTGCTAACTATGGCTACACCTTC. Full variable domain (remainder filled in from reference TRBV2 and TRBJ1-2): EPEVTQTPSHQVTQMGQEVILRCVPISNHLYFYWYRQILGQKVEFLVSFYNNEISEKSEIFDDQFSVERPDGSNFTLKIRSTKLEDSAMYFCASRGGGAANYGYTFGSGTRLTVV.

This clonotype was seen once. V gene TRBV7-9 combines with J gene TRBJ2-2; 9 bases map to TRBD1. After removal of 5 bases from V and 1 base from J, the junction contained 2 bases not matched to a gene. CDR3 length: 15 amino acids. CDR1 and CDR2 (germline): SEHNR, FQNEAQ (reference sequence). The CDR3, as DNA: TGTGCCAGCAGCCCGGGACAGGGGAACACCGGGGAGCTGTTTTTT. It yields the protein CASSPGQGNTGELFF.

V and J are TRBV2 and TRBJ2-7, with a possible D match to TRBD1 (5 bases). The length of the CDR3 is 14 residues. CDR1 is SNHLY, CDR2 FYNNEI, per germline. Trimming cost V 6 bases and J 6 bases, with 18 bases left between them. The CDR3 sequence: CASSPQGPLSEQYF. The CDR3 nucleotides read TGTGCCAGCAGCCCTCAGGGTCCCCTCTCCGAGCAGTACTTC. The full variable domain, with the rest looked up from reference TRBV2 and TRBJ2-7, is EPEVTQTPSHQVTQMGQEVILRCVPISNHLYFYWYRQILGQKVEFLVSFYNNEISEKSEIFDDQFSVERPDGSNFTLKIRSTKLEDSAMYFCASSPQGPLSEQYFGPGTRLTVT.

There are a few counts of this clonotype. The chain uses TRBV7-9 and TRBJ2-5; no clear D gene. Germline V gene data show CDR1 as SEHNR and CDR2 as FQNEAQ (reference sequence). V was shortened by 2 bases and J by 0 bases, with 10 bases between the two germline ends. This CDR3 region has 15 residues. CDR3 in amino acids: CASSLWISYQETQYF. In DNA, the CDR3 is TGTGCCAGCAGCTTATGGATATCCTACCAAGAGACCCAGTACTTC.

The chain couples TRBV12-3 or TRBV12-4 to TRBJ2-7; D may be TRBD1 or TRBD2 (5 bases each). The V end was cut by 5 bases, the J end by 2 bases, with 13 bases between. The CDR3 contains 14 residues. CDR3 sequence reads: CASSQSGTAYEQYF. For the CDR3, the DNA is TGTGCCAGCAGTCAATCCGGGACGGCCTACGAGCAGTACTTC.

A remark on this clonotype: This may be a read error, as it is one base from a much larger clone. The DNA is left out, because the CDR3 cannot be placed on it with certainty; the CDR3 is given as TCRdb lists it. The chain couples TRBV2 to TRBJ1-2; the table's D gene call, TRBD1, was not cross checked with the DNA. The CDR3 numbers 15 amino acids, ends counted. Germline CDR1 SNHLY, CDR2 FYNNEI. CDR3 sequence reads: CAGTEYRGASYGCTF.